The subject of this entry is one T cell receptor (beta chain). As yet, its antigen is unknown. These data come from a study of T cell responses to AZD1222 COVID-19 vaccine. Here immunoSEQ multiplex PCR was the method, and the copy in TCRdb shows in-frame clones only, minus some. The sample holds roughly 100,000 clones; more than 85% are singletons and the top ten take 5%. This CDR3 has 14 residues. Germline CDR1 is SGDLS and CDR2 is YYNGEE. Losses at the gene ends were 4 bases for V and 5 bases for J; bases not matched to a gene: 6. Study results and limitations: Possibly, clonal diversity was underestimated; donors were largely white British and included more females. Repertoires were obtained only post-peak T cell response. When two AZD1222 doses had been given, Spike-specific TCR breadth and depth rose.

Sequenced here: peripheral blood, sampled on day 0 of AZD1222 vaccination. This receptor was taken from an adult in good health. J is TRBJ2-1 and V is TRBV9; TRBD1 aligns across 7 bases. The CDR3 nucleotides read TGTGCCAGCAGCACAGGGACAGCGAACAATGAGCAGTTCTTC. It yields the protein CASSTGTANNEQFF.